This TCR beta chain is drawn from a study of cytomegalovirus exposure and HLA in healthy donors (TCRdb year 2017). As for the study more broadly: According to an earlier analysis of several hundred of the donors, some 180 million T cells yielded 117 million unique TCR beta sequences and around 300 Gb of sequence data. Of the 350 to 450 genotyped donors, approximately 80% were placed in the genetic ancestry cluster associated with self-reported Caucasian donors. Among around 400 genotyped donors of the cohort, an average of around 240,000 unique TCR beta nucleotide sequences was sequenced per donor, of which about 18% were non-productive. Both class I and class II loci were covered by HLA typing, at four-digit resolution. Along with the roughly 670-subject first cohort, a separate validation cohort of over 90 different subjects was used. Roughly 300 gigabases of sequencing data and 80 million or so unique TCR sequences were included in an early release covering around 600 HLA-typed donors. All discovery cohort repertoires had been generated on a single sequencing platform. A later genetic analysis used genome-wide SNP genotypes for about 55% of the 666 donors, treating that subset as a discovery cohort. To study patterns of TCR occurrence, a later analysis re-analyzed previously published TCR beta repertoires from 550 to 800 donors and added high-resolution HLA genotyping. The study aimed to test whether signatures of past pathogen exposure could be identified by cataloging public T cell receptors. Typing coverage varied by locus: about 620-640 donors for A, B, C, DRB1 and DQB1; more than 500 for DQA1; more than 600 for DPA1; around 450 for DPB1. The later analysis used no new phenotypic data to find candidate immune exposures, relying instead on TCR beta sequences and their occurrence across donors. An earlier analysis of 587 of the donors used high-throughput TCR beta sequencing to judge whether each TCR beta V gene segment behaved as functional or pseudogenic. Donor age, sex, ethnicity and CMV serostatus were collected together with the repertoire data. To predict cytomegalovirus infection status, the study combined high-throughput TCR immunosequencing, statistical association of individual TCRs with disease status, and machine learning. The T cell repertoires of some 670 subjects were profiled by immunosequencing and related to cytomegalovirus serostatus. A handful of DR-DQ haplotypes were handled as single units for association and clustering because linkage in the cohort was strong.

The library was produced with the immunoSEQ multiplex PCR assay. For the multiplex PCR, a mixture combining 60 forward primers for TCR Vbeta segments and 13 reverse primers for TCR Jbeta segments was used. Amplification of the CDR3 region of rearranged TCR beta genes was performed with a multiplex PCR assay on genomic DNA. The amplified TCR beta libraries were sequenced on the Illumina HiSeq System as 87-base-pair reads. The authors' analysis ran thus. Across the 500 to 750 repertoires, a later analysis counted roughly 84 million unique TCR beta chains, 9.5 million to 13 million of which were shared by at least two donors. Raw reads were error-corrected and collapsed into unique sequences by a nearest-neighbor algorithm in which closely related sequences were merged to remove PCR and sequencing errors. CDR3 sequences were aligned to IMGT reference sequences to assign V, D and J gene segments. Each retained sequence needed at least a six-nucleotide match to both a V gene segment and a J gene segment. Rearrangements were classified as productive when the CDR3 lacked stop codons and remained in frame with V and J, and all other rearrangements were classified as non-productive. CDR3 was defined according to IMGT convention as the region running from the second conserved V-encoded cysteine to the conserved J-encoded phenylalanine. In an earlier analysis of 587 of the donors, sequences lacking an unambiguous match to a single V gene segment were excluded. An earlier analysis of fewer than 750 of the donors called V segments functional above 56.7% productive rearrangements and segregating when the between-donor standard deviation exceeded 5%. To diagnose cytomegalovirus status from the catalog of TCR beta chain sequences, a statistical classification framework was built. In a later analysis, TCR nucleotide sequences were compared against IMGT/GENE-DB human TR gene sequences so that V and J genes could be assigned. In a later analysis, CDR3 sequences and most-parsimonious VDJ recombination scenarios were assigned using the TCRdist pipeline. In a later analysis, each TCR beta chain was defined by its CDR3 amino acid sequence together with its V-gene family, and reads lacking a unique V-gene family were excluded. A later analysis removed roughly 590 highly shared, low-generation-probability nucleotide sequences to deal with suspected cross-contamination and a sequencing artifact. A later analysis calculated a clonal expansion index for each public chain from normalized within-repertoire ranks of inferred template counts. In a later analysis, generation probabilities were computed using a VDJ recombination model fitted to out-of-frame rearrangements, and the results were checked against IGoR. In a later analysis, hypergeometric tests were used to score TCR-TCR, TCR-HLA and TCR-CMV co-occurrence, with a repertoire-size bias correction applied to TCR pairs. To estimate false discovery rates, a later analysis permuted the HLA or CMV assignments 20 times. In a later analysis, co-occurring TCRs were grouped using DBSCAN, with TCRdist sequence similarity added in when clustering inside HLA-allele-positive subsets. Repertoires with fewer than 30,000 or more than 120,000 public chains were left out of co-occurrence clustering, as were a handful of repertoires with anomalous nucleotide sharing. TCRdb retrieved this table from immuneACCESS and kept in-frame rearrangements only. Not all clones are present; in checked studies, unresolved V genes account for under half, and no reason is known for the remainder. The V and J calls and clone size are taken from that table; D and trimming were inferred from the DNA. This sample comprises roughly 100,000 clones, 69% of them detected only once. More than 2.5% of the sample belongs to the ten largest clones.

The cohort consisted of 650 to 700 healthy bone marrow donors. All cohort members were sampled while nominally healthy, although unrecorded immune exposures were likely present. The donor tested CMV seronegative and was one of the 352 seronegative cohort members. A peripheral blood sample was collected from each donor, and TCR beta sequencing was performed on peripheral blood mononuclear cells. The Qiagen DNeasy Blood Extraction Kit was used to extract genomic DNA from the blood cell samples. In regard to this clone: This clone's antigen is unknown. No per-base quality is available; no much larger clone lies one base away.

The germline V gene supplies CDR1 MGHRA and CDR2 YSYEKL. The V and J ends are trimmed by 0 bases and 4 bases, leaving 9 bases between them. The CDR3 spans 14 residues, from the cysteine through the phenylalanine. The DNA shown is the 42-base CDR3, in frame from base 1. Overall study outcomes, separate from this receptor: In a later analysis, most CMV-associated TCR beta chains were found to appear HLA-restricted, with HLA associations seemingly driven largely by CMV exposure. A later analysis found that TCR association rates varied across HLA loci, with DRB1 alleles showing the most associated TCRs and HLA-C alleles the fewest. According to a later genetic analysis, donors in an Asian-associated ancestry cluster had fewer N-insertions in productive TCRs than the approximately 670-donor mean. The 87-base-pair reads could not distinguish some IMGT-functional V segments, including TRBV6-2 and TRBV6-3, so those segments were excluded. Because HLA typing was unavailable for some donors at each locus, only the typed subset was used in association tests. In both the original and validation cohorts, the classifier was reported to diagnose cytomegalovirus status with high specificity and sensitivity. This cohort had only TCR beta chains sequenced, and the lack of alpha or paired-chain data limited which features could be detected. A total of 164 TCR beta chains were listed by the study as associated with cytomegalovirus. In a later analysis, several top co-occurrence clusters were reported to appear linked to parvovirus B19, influenza, CMV and Epstein-Barr virus. In an earlier analysis of 500 to 650 of the donors, most TCR beta V segments appeared in productive rearrangements about 90% or about 30% of the time, broadly matching IMGT annotations. Linkage disequilibrium might explain the correlated functional status among segregating V segments, but an unknown experimental factor could not be excluded. An association between a missense DCLRE1C variant and V-gene and J-gene trimming of TCR beta chains was found in a later genetic analysis and replicated in an independent cohort. When HLA alleles, especially DR and DQ, strongly co-occurred, TCR associations were difficult to assign to individual alleles. The sequencing pipeline was judged likely to have produced a cluster of highly shared sequence variants as a technical artifact. In vitro tests confirmed that a few of the cytomegalovirus-associated TCR beta chains recognize cytomegalovirus antigens. A further reported finding was that TCR beta sequences accurately predicted the HLA-A and HLA-B alleles for most subjects in the first cohort. At a false discovery rate of 0.05, a later analysis linked around 17,000 TCR beta sequences to specific HLA alleles. Across donors, most TCR sequences were observed very rarely, whereas some public TCRs were present in many individuals. The authors suggested that the approach could potentially be generalized to other disease states and immunological phenotypes. In a later analysis, HLA-associated TCR beta chains showed more clonal expansion and lower generation probabilities than non-associated chains that were equally common. Because counts were too low, roughly 18 rarely observed V segments, including chromosome 9 orphons, were left out of the earlier analysis of several hundred of the donors. Sequencing depth was assumed to be roughly uniform across donors in the presence/absence analyses, though that assumption may not hold. CMV serostatus was the only immune exposure information available for the cohort.

The chain is assembled from TRBV4-1 and TRBJ1-2; possibly the D gene is TRBD1, per 6 matching bases. This clonotype originated in a man younger than 45 in good health and CMV-seronegative. Material for sequencing was PBMCs. The DNA is TGCGCCAGCAGCCAAGAGGGGGCTGGCTATGGCTACACCTTC. This is translated as CASSQEGAGYGYTF.